This passage covers 23 T cell receptor beta chains from one sample sequenced in a study of cytomegalovirus exposure and HLA in healthy donors. Use of 60 Vbeta and 13 Jbeta primers characterized the PCR. Using immunoSEQ multiplex PCR, the repertoire was profiled, and TCRdb retains in-frame clones only, with some absent. This sample's table reports 60,000 to 70,000 clones. Sequencing used PBMCs. These receptors were obtained from a boy aged 10-17 years in good health and CMV-seronegative.

The V gene is TRBV9, the J gene TRBJ1-1; weak D call: TRBD1 (6 bases). V was pared by 3 bases and J by 3 bases, with 15 bases between. From germline, CDR1 is SGDLS and CDR2 YYNGEE. The CDR3 sequence is 15 residues long. The CDR3 loop reads CASSAFRGSDTEAFF. The CDR3 DNA follows: TGTGCCAGCAGCGCCTTCAGGGGATCGGACACTGAAGCTTTCTTT.

V gene TRBV6-5 combines with J gene TRBJ2-7; a weak D match, TRBD1 (6 bases). Germline values: CDR1 MNHEY, CDR2 SVGAGI. The CDR3 totals 15 residues. V gave up 6 bases and J gave up 3 bases, with 18 bases separating them. The CDR3 DNA is TGTGCCAGCAGACCCGAGTCAGGGGCTATCTACGAGCAGTACTTC. This encodes CASRPESGAIYEQYF.

The J gene is TRBJ1-1, the V gene TRBV6-5, with 8 bases identical to TRBD1. Trimming cost V 6 bases and J 0 bases; bases outside gene matches: 3. The CDR3 is 14 amino acids. In germline, CDR1 is MNHEY, CDR2 SVGAGI. The CDR3 sequence: CASSRDRLNTEAFF. The CDR3 DNA sequence: TGTGCCAGCAGCCGGGACAGGCTGAACACTGAAGCTTTCTTT.

This chain joins TRBV6-5 and TRBJ2-3; 11 nucleotides line up with TRBD1. CDR3 size: 16 residues. Germline loops: CDR1 MNHEY, CDR2 SVGAGI. J lost 4 bases, V lost 2 bases, and 5 bases had no gene match. CDR3 sequence (DNA): TGTGCCAGCAGTTACCCTCCGGGACAGGGGGCAGATACGCAGTATTTT. Protein sequence: CASSYPPGQGADTQYF.

The chain links TRBV4-1 to TRBJ2-7, with TRBD2 identical over 7 bases. The CDR3 length is 15 residues. J gave up 6 bases and V 3 bases, and 11 bases lay outside the gene matches. CDR1 MGHRA and CDR2 YSYEKL come from the germline V gene. The CDR3 here is CASSHSTGGFAEQYF. The CDR3 DNA follows: TGCGCCAGCAGCCACTCCACGGGAGGTTTCGCCGAGCAGTACTTC.

V and J are TRBV13 and TRBJ1-1, with D perhaps matching TRBD1 (6 bases). The CDR3 is made up of 14 amino acids. CDR1 and CDR2 (germline): PRHDT, FYEKMQ (reference sequence). V lost 3 bases to trimming and J lost 1 base, with 9 bases between them. CDR3 nucleotides: TGTGCCAGCAGCTTGACAGGAACGAACACTGAAGCTTTCTTT. Amino acids: CASSLTGTNTEAFF.

This chain joins TRBV28 and TRBJ2-7; 8 bases map to TRBD1. The CDR3 is 16 residues long. In germline, CDR1 is MDHEN, CDR2 SYDVKM. Trimming took 3 bases from V and 0 from J; bases not matched to a gene: 7. For the CDR3, the DNA is TGTGCCAGCAGTTTCACGGCAGGGGGCTTCTCCTACGAGCAGTACTTC. The encoded protein is CASSFTAGGFSYEQYF.

The rearrangement joins TRBV2 to TRBJ1-2, with unresolved D. Germline CDR1 is SNHLY and CDR2 is FYNNEI. The CDR3 covers 14 residues. The germline V and J ends were trimmed by 1 base and 0 bases, with 6 bases remaining between them. Written as DNA, the CDR3 is TGTGCCAGCAGTGAAGGGCTCGCTAACTATGGCTACACCTTC. This translates into CASSEGLANYGYTF.

The V gene is TRBV5-6, the J gene TRBJ2-2; D not resolved. Germline V gene sequence: CDR1 SGHDT, CDR2 YYEEEE. V was cut by 4 bases and J by 1 base, with 5 bases left in between. The CDR3 consists of 13 residues. The CDR3 bases are TGTGCCAGCAGCCCGCGGAACACCGGGGAGCTGTTTTTT. Translation: CASSPRNTGELFF.

CDR3: CASRQSSTDTQYF. CDR3 nucleotide sequence: TGCGCCAGCCGACAGTCATCCACAGATACGCAGTATTTT. The rearrangement uses TRBV5-1 and TRBJ2-3; D possibly corresponds to TRBD1 (5 bases). The CDR3 is 13 residues long. CDR1 and CDR2 from the germline V gene are SGHRS and YFSETQ. V was clipped by 7 bases and J by 2 bases, with 11 bases between them. The full variable domain, with the rest looked up from reference TRBV5-1 and TRBJ2-3, is KAGVTQTPRYLIKTRGQQVTLSCSPISGHRSVSWYQQTPGQGLQFLFEYFSETQRNKGNFPGRFSGRQFSNSRSEMNVSTLELGDSALYLCASRQSSTDTQYFGPGTRLTVL.

The chain employs TRBV14 and TRBJ2-7, with D unresolved. CDR3 length equals 11 residues. V lost 4 bases and J 3 bases, leaving 4 bases between the germline ends. In germline, CDR1 is SGHDN, CDR2 FVKESK. The CDR3 region is CASSPGYEQYF. The CDR3 coding sequence is TGTGCCAGCAGCCCCGGCTACGAGCAGTACTTC.

This rearrangement joins TRBV2 to TRBJ2-3, with a weak D call TRBD1 (5 bases). The CDR3 has 15 residues. Germline V gene sequence: CDR1 SNHLY, CDR2 FYNNEI. The ends were cut back, 8 bases at V and 2 bases at J, with 17 bases in the middle. CDR3 amino acids: CASLPGKGPTDTQYF. DNA of the CDR3: TGTGCCAGCCTTCCCGGTAAGGGGCCCACAGATACGCAGTATTTT. Full variable domain (missing parts from reference TRBV2 and TRBJ2-3): EPEVTQTPSHQVTQMGQEVILRCVPISNHLYFYWYRQILGQKVEFLVSFYNNEISEKSEIFDDQFSVERPDGSNFTLKIRSTKLEDSAMYFCASLPGKGPTDTQYFGPGTRLTVL.

The J gene is TRBJ2-7, the V gene TRBV9; 8 bases match TRBD1. CDR1 and CDR2 from the germline V gene are SGDLS and YYNGEE. The CDR3 has 16 residues. Germline trimming cut 3 bases from V and 1 base from J; bases unmatched to any gene: 9. This CDR3 is CASSALGQGPSYEQYF. The CDR3 DNA is TGTGCCAGCAGCGCTCTCGGACAGGGACCTTCCTACGAGCAGTACTTC.

Written as DNA, the CDR3 is TGTGCCAGCAGTCACGACAGGATAAACACCAGAAACACCATATATTTT. Protein sequence: CASSHDRINTRNTIYF. The rearrangement joins TRBV6-6 to TRBJ1-3; D may be TRBD1 (6 bases). The CDR3 covers 16 residues. The V gene lost 5 bases and the J gene lost 5 bases, with 19 bases spanning the gap. From germline, CDR1 is MNHNY and CDR2 SVGAGI (reference sequence).

The chain is built from TRBV11-3 and TRBJ2-7; TRBD2 is a possible D gene (7 bases). The germline V gene encodes CDR1 SGHNT and CDR2 YENEEA. This CDR3 is built from 15 residues. The V gene lost 5 bases and the J gene lost 7 bases, with 21 bases spanning the gap. CDR3 sequence reads: CASSPWGRGGCEQYF. CDR3 bases: TGTGCCAGCAGCCCCTGGGGCAGGGGAGGGTGTGAGCAGTACTTC.

The rearrangement joins TRBV9 to TRBJ2-7; 7 bases align to TRBD2. Unmatched junction bases numbered 7, after V lost 0 bases and J lost 7 bases. This CDR3 is 14 amino acids long. In germline, CDR1 is SGDLS, CDR2 YYNGEE. The CDR3 region has the DNA TGTGCCAGCAGCGTAGCGGGCAGGGAGGGGGAGCAGTACTTC. As protein: CASSVAGREGEQYF. Variable domain in full (rest from reference TRBV9 and TRBJ2-7): DSGVTQTPKHLITATGQRVTLRCSPRSGDLSVYWYQQSLDQGLQFLIQYYNGEERAKGNILERFSAQQFPDLHSELNLSSLELGDSALYFCASSVAGREGEQYFGPGTRLTVT.

The V and J genes are TRBV6-5 and TRBJ2-1, with D unclear. V lost 5 bases and J lost 9, with 8 bases in between. Germline V CDR1 and CDR2: MNHEY, SVGAGI. This CDR3 contains 11 residues. CDR3 nucleotides: TGTGCCAGCAGTCCGGGTGCTGAGCAGTTCTTC. It specifies CASSPGAEQFF.

CDR3 sequence (DNA): TGTGCCAGCAGCCAAGGGGGGGTGGACACTGAAGCTTTCTTT. Amino acid sequence: CASSQGGVDTEAFF. This chain connects TRBV4-2 to TRBJ1-1; perhaps TRBD1 as D (5 bases). There are 14 residues in the CDR3. CDR1 is LGHNA, CDR2 YNFKEQ, per germline. The V end was cut by 1 base, the J end by 3 bases, with 9 bases between.

V and J are TRBV30 and TRBJ1-5, with 8 bases lining up with TRBD1. The CDR3 covers 15 residues. V trimming: 2 bases; J trimming: 5 bases; junction bases outside the gene matches: 8. Germline-derived CDR1 and CDR2 are GTSNPN and SVGIG (reference sequence). Here the CDR3 reads CAWSFTGTGDQPQHF. In DNA, the CDR3 is TGTGCCTGGAGTTTTACCGGGACAGGCGATCAGCCCCAGCATTTT.

This chain joins TRBV25-1 and TRBJ2-5; D may be TRBD2 (6 bases). The J call may be incorrect, as the DNA end agrees better with TRBJ2-7. This CDR3 region has 17 residues. Germline CDR1 reads MGHDK; CDR2 reads SYGVNS. The DNA of the CDR3 is TGTGCCAGCAGTGTTGCCGGGAGCCAAGTTAGGACCTACGAGCAGTACTTC. Encoded protein: CASSVAGSQVRTYEQYF.

The chain has TRBV19 and TRBJ2-3; TRBD2 agrees at 7 bases. This CDR3 region has 16 residues. Germline trimming cut 5 bases from V and 1 base from J; bases unmatched to any gene: 9. Per germline, CDR1 LNHDA and CDR2 SQIVND (reference sequence). The CDR3 nucleotides read TGTGCCAGTAGTCCCAGAGGGAGGGCCGGCACAGATACGCAGTATTTT. This sequence encodes CASSPRGRAGTDTQYF. Looking up the rest from reference TRBV19 and TRBJ2-3 gives the full variable domain: DGGITQSPKYLFRKEGQNVTLSCEQNLNHDAMYWYRQDPGQGLRLIYYSQIVNDFQKGDIAEGYSVSREKKESFPLTVTSAQKNPTAFYLCASSPRGRAGTDTQYFGPGTRLTVL.

The V and J genes are TRBV9 and TRBJ2-2; maybe TRBD1 (7 bases). Germline V CDR1 and CDR2: SGDLS, YYNGEE. This CDR3 spans 15 amino acids. Between the trimmed V and J ends, which lost 5 bases and 6 bases, there was a span of 17 bases. This chain's CDR3 is CASRAAGGRSGELFF. The DNA for the CDR3 is TGTGCCAGCAGAGCAGCAGGGGGGAGGTCCGGGGAGCTGTTTTTT.

The chain has TRBV18 and TRBJ1-1; 11 nucleotides agree with TRBD1. The CDR3 runs to 15 residues. Trimming removed 5 bases from V and 3 bases from J; junction bases left unmatched: 5. In germline, CDR1 is KGHSH, CDR2 LQKENI. The CDR3 coding sequence is TGTGCCAGCTCAACCGGGACAGGGGGGGACACTGAAGCTTTCTTT. Amino acids: CASSTGTGGDTEAFF.